This T cell receptor beta chain was observed in a study of CD8+CD57+ T cells in acquired aplastic anemia. Study context: Each DNA sample taken from sorted CD4+ and CD8+ cells came to 3 to 3.5 ug on average. Healthy CD8+ samples averaged about 11.0 million reads.

Whole-study results and caveats: Nearly 30 CD8+ CDR3 sequences were shared between patients and controls. Patients and controls were not found to differ significantly in CD8+ Simpson's diversity.

Regarding this clonotype: Its matching antigen is unknown.

Genomic DNA acted as the template from which TCR beta VDJ combination and CDR3 sequence profiling were carried out. TCRdb independently ran MiXCR on the reads; one entry per CDR3 protein. The sample consists of fewer than 200,000 distinct CDR3 sequences, roughly 63% of them appearing once. V lost 3 bases and J lost 5; bases outside the gene matches: 7. The germline V gene encodes CDR1 SGHTA and CDR2 FQGNSA. This CDR3 has 14 residues. The genes are TRBV7-2 and TRBJ2-7, with 7 bases identical to TRBD2. This TCR derives from a human donor in good health. The material sequenced was sorted CD4+, CD8+, or CD8+CD57+ T cells (not recorded which) from PBMCs. CDR3 in amino acids: CASSLGGLKNEQYF. Written as DNA, the CDR3 is TGTGCCAGCAGCTTGGGGGGGTTAAAGAACGAGCAGTACTTC.